The 17 T cell receptor beta chains presented below share a single source sample, sequenced in a study of cytomegalovirus exposure and HLA in healthy donors. The data were produced by immunoSEQ multiplex PCR, yet TCRdb's version contains in-frame clones alone and is incomplete. The sample consists of about 130,000 clones, about 87% of them appearing once. Sequenced: PBMCs. The source of these receptors is a woman in her twenties or thirties in good health and CMV-seropositive.

The chain joins TRBV5-1 to TRBJ1-1; no firm D call. Trimming took 9 bases from V and 4 from J, leaving 16 bases between them. This CDR3 region has 13 residues. Germline CDR1 is SGHRS and CDR2 is YFSETQ. CDR3 residues: CATRVGVGTEAFF. The DNA for the CDR3 is TGCGCCACGAGGGTCGGTGTGGGCACTGAAGCTTTCTTT.

This chain uses TRBV29-1 with TRBJ1-2, with TRBD1 identical over 8 bases. J gave up 7 bases and V 7 bases, and 5 bases lay outside the gene matches. The CDR3 contains 11 residues. The germline gives CDR1 SQVTM, CDR2 ANQGSEA. The CDR3 region has the DNA TGCAGCGGGTACAGGGGGGGTGGCTACACCTTC. Encoded protein: CSGYRGGGYTF. Full variable domain (outside the CDR3, taken from reference TRBV29-1 and TRBJ1-2): SAVISQKPSRDICQRGTSLTIQCQVDSQVTMMFWYRQQPGQSLTLIATANQGSEATYESGFVIDKFPISRPNLTFSTLTVSNMSPEDSSIYLCSGYRGGGYTFGSGTRLTVV.

The rearrangement joins TRBV11-2 to TRBJ2-1; 9 positions match TRBD2. From germline, CDR1 is SGHAT and CDR2 FQNNGV. The junction had 9 bases not matched to a gene; V was cut back by 4 bases and J by 8 bases. This CDR3 spans 15 amino acids. The CDR3 nucleotides are TGTGCCAGCAGCTCCGTGCGGGGGGGAGGCCATGAGCAGTTCTTC. Translated, it gives CASSSVRGGGHEQFF.

The chain links TRBV27 to TRBJ2-5; possibly TRBD2 for D (6 bases). The germline V gene has CDR1 MNHEY and CDR2 SMNVEV (reference sequence). V dropped 8 bases and J dropped 5 bases, with 18 bases sitting between them. This CDR3 comprises 14 residues. The CDR3 DNA is TGTGCCAGCCGCGGGATCCCCAGGTTGGAGACCCAGTACTTC. It specifies CASRGIPRLETQYF.

Only a few counts were recorded for this clone. This sequence joins TRBV5-1 and TRBJ1-6; tentatively, D is TRBD1 (5 bases). V gave up 1 base and J gave up 8 bases, with 16 bases separating them. Germline values: CDR1 SGHRS, CDR2 YFSETQ. This CDR3 is 16 amino acids long. The CDR3 nucleotides read TGCGCCAGCAGCTTGATCTCAGGGAGGGGAGATTCACCCCTCCACTTT. Its protein is CASSLISGRGDSPLHF.

The genes are TRBV28 and TRBJ1-5, with no clear D. The CDR3 is 15 amino acids. Trimming stripped 3 bases from V and 0 bases from J, with 9 bases between. Germline values: CDR1 MDHEN, CDR2 SYDVKM. CDR3 DNA sequence: TGTGCCAGCAGTTTTGACACGTATAGCAATCAGCCCCAGCATTTT. Translating it yields CASSFDTYSNQPQHF.

This clone was found many times. The identical CDR3 is also encoded by other nucleotide sequences in the sample. The chain links TRBV6-5 to TRBJ2-7, with 8 bases lining up with TRBD1. The germline gives CDR1 MNHEY, CDR2 SVGAGI. The CDR3 totals 14 residues. J gave up 3 bases and V 8 bases, and 9 bases lay outside the gene matches. CDR3 in DNA: TGTGCCAGCGCACGACAGGGGATGAACTACGAGCAGTACTTC. Its translation is CASARQGMNYEQYF.

This clone was seen just once. The chain employs TRBV7-2 and TRBJ1-5; D possibly corresponds to TRBD1 (5 bases). CDR1 is SGHTA and CDR2 is FQGNSA in the germline V gene. Trimming took off 2 bases at V and 3 bases at J, with 11 bases between the two ends. The CDR3 covers 15 residues. The CDR3 DNA is TGTGCCAGCAGCTTAAGGCGGGGGGACAATCAGCCCCAGCATTTT. Translated, it gives CASSLRRGDNQPQHF.

This clone has just one count. The V call is TRBV6-1, the J call TRBJ1-2; D is possibly TRBD1 (5 bases). The CDR3 runs 15 residues. V lost 2 bases and J lost 8, with 18 bases in between. Germline CDR1 is MNHNS and CDR2 is SASEGT. CDR3 coding DNA: TGTGCCAGCAGTGAATGGGGCCTTGGATTCGGCGGCTACACCTTC. This codes for CASSEWGLGFGGYTF.

The genes are TRBV28 and TRBJ1-4; D gene unclear. Germline CDR1 and CDR2: MDHEN and SYDVKM. The CDR3 runs 13 residues. The germline V and J ends were trimmed by 7 bases and 8 bases, with 14 bases remaining between them. The CDR3 DNA is TGTGCCAGCAAAGGGCGGGAGGAGGAAAAACTGTTTTTT. Translating it yields CASKGREEEKLFF.

The V call is TRBV18, the J call TRBJ2-3; TRBD2 agrees at 9 bases. CDR1 and CDR2 from the germline V gene are KGHSH and LQKENI. This CDR3 is 18 amino acids long. Trimming at V came to 3 bases and at J to 0 bases, leaving 10 bases not matched to a gene. The CDR3 DNA reads TGTGCCAGCTCACCTGCCGGACTGAGCGGGGGGAGCACAGATACGCAGTATTTT. It encodes CASSPAGLSGGSTDTQYF.

This clone was detected once. This sequence joins TRBV4-2 and TRBJ2-3; 9 nucleotides match TRBD1. V lost 1 base and J lost 2; bases outside the gene matches: 4. Per germline, CDR1 LGHNA and CDR2 YNFKEQ. The CDR3 is 16 residues long. This CDR3 reads CASSQVGQGVTDTQYF. In nucleotides, the CDR3 is TGTGCCAGCAGCCAAGTGGGACAGGGAGTCACAGATACGCAGTATTTT.

The chain is built from TRBV4-1 and TRBJ2-1, with TRBD2 matching over 10 bases. J lost 3 bases, V lost 0 bases, and 5 bases had no gene match. Germline V gene data show CDR1 as MGHRA and CDR2 as YSYEKL. This CDR3 spans 17 amino acids. The CDR3 here is CASSQDFSGGYYNEQFF. The CDR3 DNA sequence: TGCGCCAGCAGCCAAGATTTTAGCGGGGGGTACTACAATGAGCAGTTCTTC.

The chain joins TRBV28 to TRBJ2-7, with TRBD2 matching over 7 bases. Unmatched junction bases numbered 8, after V lost 5 bases and J lost 1 base. This CDR3 has 15 residues. Germline V gene sequence: CDR1 MDHEN, CDR2 SYDVKM. CDR3 in DNA: TGTGCCAGCAGTCCCCGACTAGCCCAATCCTACGAGCAGTACTTC. Translating gives CASSPRLAQSYEQYF.

The rearrangement joins TRBV5-4 to TRBJ2-5, with 10 positions matching TRBD1. CDR3 length equals 14 residues. Germline CDR1 is SGHNT and CDR2 is YYREEE (reference sequence). Trimming cost V 4 bases and J 2 bases; bases outside gene matches: 2. The CDR3 nucleotides are TGTGCCAGCAGCCGGGGACAGGGGCAAGAGACCCAGTACTTC. It codes for CASSRGQGQETQYF.

The chain couples TRBV4-1 to TRBJ1-1, with D hard to call. The V gene lost 0 bases and the J gene lost 4 bases, with 15 bases spanning the gap. This CDR3 is built from 16 residues. The germline CDR1 and CDR2 sequences are MGHRA and YSYEKL. CDR3: CASSQEAGPGGTEAFF. CDR3 nucleotide sequence: TGCGCCAGCAGCCAAGAAGCCGGACCGGGAGGCACTGAAGCTTTCTTT.

The J gene is TRBJ2-7, the V gene TRBV7-9, with D unclear. The CDR3 sequence is 12 residues long. V lost 5 bases to trimming and J lost 1 base, with 6 bases between them. Per germline, CDR1 SEHNR and CDR2 FQNEAQ (reference sequence). CDR3 sequence: CASSPNSYEQYF. The CDR3 region has the DNA TGTGCCAGCAGCCCAAATTCCTACGAGCAGTACTTC.